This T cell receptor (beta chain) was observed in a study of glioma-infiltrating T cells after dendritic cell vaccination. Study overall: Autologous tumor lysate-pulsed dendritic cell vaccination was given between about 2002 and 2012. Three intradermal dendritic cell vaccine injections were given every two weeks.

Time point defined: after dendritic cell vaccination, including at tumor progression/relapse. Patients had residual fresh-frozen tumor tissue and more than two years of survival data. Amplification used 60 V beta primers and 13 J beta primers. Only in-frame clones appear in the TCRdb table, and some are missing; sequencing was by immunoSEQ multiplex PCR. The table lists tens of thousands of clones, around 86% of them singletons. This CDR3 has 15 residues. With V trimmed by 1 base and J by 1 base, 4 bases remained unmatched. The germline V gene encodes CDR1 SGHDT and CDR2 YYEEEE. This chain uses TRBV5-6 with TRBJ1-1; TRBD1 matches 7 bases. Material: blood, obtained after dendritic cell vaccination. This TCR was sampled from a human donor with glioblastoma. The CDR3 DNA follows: TGTGCCAGCAGCTTGTACGCAGGGGGGAACACTGAAGCTTTCTTT. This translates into CASSLYAGGNTEAFF.